Below are 3 T cell receptor beta chains sequenced from a single sample in a study of CD8+CD57+ T cells in acquired aplastic anemia. The study profiled TCR beta VDJ and CDR3 using genomic DNA as template. TCRdb redid the calling of the reads with MiXCR, one entry per CDR3 protein. The table includes 180,000 or so distinct CDR3 sequences, less than 65% detected once. Patients chosen for sequencing had CD8+CD57+ cells that had expanded, as shown by flow cytometry. Sequenced input: sorted CD4+, CD8+, or CD8+CD57+ T cells (not recorded which) from PBMCs. These receptors originate from a human donor with aplastic anemia.

J is TRBJ2-7 and V is TRBV5-1; TRBD1 aligns across 9 bases. The J segment lost 7 bases and the V segment lost 3 bases, leaving 23 bases of the junction unmatched. The CDR3 sequence is 19 residues long. The V gene's germline CDR1 is SGHRS and CDR2 YFSETQ. The CDR3 spells CASSSLQGAAGANFGEQYF. CDR3 in DNA: TGCGCCAGCAGCTCCTTACAGGGGGCGGCAGGGGCCAACTTTGGGGAGCAGTACTTC.

This clonotype has only one observation. At one boundary the junction diverges from the germline segment, which might be a read error. The chain carries TRBV30 and TRBJ2-1; 9 nucleotides match TRBD1. This CDR3 spans 16 amino acids. Germline-derived CDR1 and CDR2 are GTSNPN and SVGIG (reference sequence). The CDR3 nucleotides are TGTGCCTGGAGGGACAGGGGCCAAAGCTCCTACAATGAGCAGTCCTTC. Its protein product is CAWRDRGQSSYNEQSF.

The chain has TRBV19 and TRBJ1-5; no reliable D call. Per germline, CDR1 LNHDA and CDR2 SQIVND (reference sequence). V was pared by 5 bases and J by 6 bases, with 5 bases between. The length of the CDR3 is 11 residues. CDR3 bases: TGTGCCAGTAGTGGCGGTCAGCCCCAGCATTTT. Translation: CASSGGQPQHF.